The 14 T cell receptor beta chains reported below all come from one sample, sequenced in a study of early T cells in non-severe SARS-CoV-2 infection. From the 5' RACE reads, TCRdb called clonotypes with MiXCR, one entry per CDR3 protein. The data hold 74,000 or so distinct CDR3 sequences, with roughly 12% observed a single time. The material sequenced was whole blood. The receptor set was obtained from an adult who was a healthcare worker with PCR-confirmed SARS-CoV-2 infection or an uninfected control (not recorded which).

V usage is TRBV20-1 and J usage is TRBJ2-5; TRBD2 might be the D (6 bases). The CDR3 loop spans 12 amino acids. The V and J ends lost 1 base and 7 bases respectively, with 10 bases between them. CDR1 is DFQATT and CDR2 is SNEGSKA in the germline V gene (reference sequence). Here the CDR3 DNA reads TGCAGTGCTAGAGGCGGGATGGGGACCCAGTACTTC. It specifies CSARGGMGTQYF.

The rearrangement joins TRBV19 to TRBJ1-5, with 9 bases matching TRBD1. The J segment lost 0 bases and the V segment lost 9 bases, leaving 3 bases of the junction unmatched. Germline CDR1 is LNHDA and CDR2 is SQIVND (reference sequence). The CDR3 totals 14 residues. CDR3 in DNA: TGTGCCAGCAAGACAGGGGGTAGCAATCAGCCCCAGCATTTT. It yields the protein CASKTGGSNQPQHF.

This clonotype has a count of ten or more. This rearrangement joins TRBV6-1 to TRBJ2-2; 8 positions match TRBD2. After removal of 2 bases from V and 4 bases from J, the junction contained 6 bases not matched to a gene. The CDR3 has 16 residues. Per germline, CDR1 MNHNS and CDR2 SASEGT. The CDR3, as DNA: TGTGCCAGCAGTGAAATATGGCGGGAGGTCACCGGGGAGCTGTTTTTT. Amino acids: CASSEIWREVTGELFF.

CDR3 coding DNA: TGTGCCAGCAGTCCTTGGACAGGGTGGACCGGGGAGCTGTTTTTT. It yields the protein CASSPWTGWTGELFF. This chain uses TRBV12-3 or TRBV12-4 with TRBJ2-2, with 8 bases fitting TRBD1. The CDR3 is 15 residues long. V lost 5 bases, J lost 5 bases, and 7 bases stayed unmatched.

This clonotype was seen only a few times. The chain recombines TRBV28 with TRBJ2-7, with D possibly TRBD2 on 6 matching bases. V lost 6 bases and J 7 bases, leaving 10 bases between the germline ends. The CDR3 runs to 11 residues. The V gene's germline CDR1 is MDHEN and CDR2 SYDVKM. This chain's CDR3 is CASRGRREQYF. For the CDR3, the DNA is TGTGCCAGCAGGGGGAGGAGAGAGCAGTACTTC.

This clonotype was counted ten times or more. The rearrangement joins TRBV27 to TRBJ2-4; weak D call: TRBD2 (6 bases). V lost 5 bases, J lost 0 bases, and 14 bases lay in between. The CDR3 spans 16 residues. Per germline, CDR1 MNHEY and CDR2 SMNVEV (reference sequence). CDR3 sequence (DNA): TGTGCCAGCAGTCCGGGACTCTCTGTAGCCAAAAACATTCAGTACTTC. This codes for CASSPGLSVAKNIQYF.

The chain combines TRBV10-3 with TRBJ2-7; 7 positions match TRBD1. The CDR3 consists of 13 residues. CDR1 is ENHRY and CDR2 is SYGVKD in the germline V gene. V trimming: 5 bases; J trimming: 2 bases; junction bases outside the gene matches: 3. Here the CDR3 reads CAISFDRAYEQYF. The CDR3 nucleotides read TGTGCCATCAGTTTTGACAGGGCCTACGAGCAGTACTTC.

This clonotype was observed at least ten times. This sequence joins TRBV6-2 or TRBV6-3 and TRBJ1-1; D possibly corresponds to TRBD1 (5 bases). Between the trimmed V and J ends, which lost 6 bases and 5 bases, there was a span of 7 bases. CDR3 size: 11 residues. The V gene's germline CDR1 is MNHEY and CDR2 SVGEGT. CDR3 DNA sequence: TGTGCCAGCAGCTGGGGGACTGAAGCTTTCTTT. It encodes CASSWGTEAFF.

This clonotype was detected ten times or more. V is TRBV2 and J is TRBJ2-3; 9 bases match TRBD2. The CDR3 loop spans 18 amino acids. The germline V gene has CDR1 SNHLY and CDR2 FYNNEI. V lost 5 bases and J lost 2; bases outside the gene matches: 14. CDR3 DNA sequence: TGTGCCAGCAGTAGTAATAGCGGGGGACGGTACTCCACAGATACGCAGTATTTT. It translates to CASSSNSGGRYSTDTQYF.

In this sample, this clonotype turned up many times. The chain employs TRBV7-9 and TRBJ2-2; tentatively, D is TRBD1 (6 bases). There are 15 residues in the CDR3. Per germline, CDR1 SEHNR and CDR2 FQNEAQ (reference sequence). Deletions cut 0 bases from V and 4 bases from J, with 9 bases between. CDR3 sequence: CASSLATGSTGELFF. CDR3 nucleotide sequence: TGTGCCAGCAGCTTAGCCACAGGGAGCACCGGGGAGCTGTTTTTT.

The DNA for the CDR3 is TGTGCCAGCAGTTTCCAATGGGCCGACAATGAGCAGTTCTTC. Its translation is CASSFQWADNEQFF. The chain joins TRBV6-2 or TRBV6-3 to TRBJ2-1, with D hard to call. CDR1 is MNHEY and CDR2 is SVGEGT in the germline V gene. The V end was cut by 4 bases, the J end by 5 bases, with 12 bases between. This CDR3 is 14 amino acids long.

This clonotype occurred a few times. The V call is TRBV9, the J call TRBJ1-6; D remains unclear. The germline gives CDR1 SGDLS, CDR2 YYNGEE. The V end was cut by 0 bases, the J end by 5 bases, with 9 bases between. The length of the CDR3 is 15 residues. The CDR3 loop reads CASSVGADNNSPLHF. In DNA form, the CDR3 reads TGTGCCAGCAGCGTAGGGGCTGATAATAATTCACCCCTCCACTTT.

As regards this clonotype: A read error may produce the germline difference seen at one junction end. The V and J genes are TRBV6-2 or TRBV6-3 and TRBJ2-1; no definite D call. This CDR3 comprises 13 residues. Germline V CDR1 and CDR2: MNHEY, SVGEGT. CDR3 in amino acids: CVSTWDSYNEQFF. CDR3 nucleotides: TGTGTCAGCACGTGGGACTCCTACAATGAGCAGTTCTTC.

The chain is built from TRBV18 and TRBJ2-3, with a tentative D call TRBD2 (5 bases). Germline CDR1 KGHSH, CDR2 LQKENI. Trimming left V 3 bases short and J 1 base short, with 11 bases between. The CDR3 loop spans 15 amino acids. The DNA for the CDR3 is TGTGCCAGCTCACCCATGAGACTACGCACAGATACGCAGTATTTT. Translation: CASSPMRLRTDTQYF.